This T cell receptor beta chain was observed in a study of cytomegalovirus exposure and HLA in healthy donors (dated by TCRdb to the late 2010s). As for the study more broadly: According to an earlier analysis of 550 to 750 of the donors, roughly 180 million T cells yielded 90 million to 130 million unique TCR beta sequences and about 300 Gb of sequence data. An earlier analysis of approximately 500 of the donors applied high-throughput TCR beta sequencing to assess whether each TCR beta V gene segment acted as functional or pseudogenic. Among about 370 genotyped donors of the cohort, an average of around 250,000 unique TCR beta nucleotide sequences was sequenced per donor, of which about 19% were non-productive. In the later analysis, no new phenotypic data were used to find candidate immune exposures; instead, reliance was placed on TCR beta sequences and their occurrence across donors. In addition to the first cohort of 666 subjects, a separate validation cohort of 120 different subjects was used. The genetic ancestry cluster associated with self-reported Caucasian donors included about 84% of the approximately 410 genotyped donors. The study aimed to test whether cataloging public T cell receptors could reveal signatures of past pathogen exposure. The T cell repertoires of 666 subjects were profiled by immunosequencing and related to cytomegalovirus serostatus. The number of donors typed differed by locus, with about 629-640 for A, B, C, DRB1 and DQB1, more than 500 for DQA1, over 600 for DPA1, and some 470 for DPB1. Donor age, sex, ethnicity and CMV serostatus were compiled together with the repertoire data. Every repertoire in the discovery cohort had been generated on one and the same sequencing platform. Genome-wide SNP genotypes for about three fifths of the roughly 670 donors were used in a later genetic analysis, which treated that subset as a discovery cohort. High-throughput TCR immunosequencing, statistical association of individual TCRs with disease status, and machine learning were combined to predict cytomegalovirus infection status. Because of strong linkage in the cohort, a handful of DR-DQ haplotypes were treated as single units for association and clustering. Approximately 330 gigabases of sequencing data and 75 million to 85 million unique TCR sequences made up an early release that covered about 640 HLA-typed donors. HLA typing included class I and class II loci at four-digit resolution. To study patterns of TCR occurrence, a later analysis re-analyzed previously published TCR beta repertoires from 600 to 750 donors and added high-resolution HLA genotyping. General findings and caveats noted by the study authors: In this cohort, only TCR beta chains were sequenced, and detectable features were limited by the absence of alpha or paired-chain data. An earlier analysis of approximately 600 of the donors showed that most TCR beta V segments appeared in productive rearrangements either about 87% or about 30% of the time, which broadly matched IMGT annotations. A further reported finding was that TCR beta sequences accurately predicted the HLA-A and HLA-B alleles for most subjects in the first cohort. Because counts were too low, seventeen rarely observed V segments, including chromosome 9 orphons, were left out of the earlier analysis of roughly 600 of the donors. Cytomegalovirus status was reported to be diagnosed by the classifier with high specificity and sensitivity in both the original and validation cohorts. It was suggested by the authors that the approach could potentially be generalized to other disease states and immunological phenotypes. A later analysis found that TCR association rates varied across HLA loci, with DRB1 alleles showing the most associated TCRs and HLA-C alleles the fewest. The 87-base-pair reads could not distinguish some IMGT-functional V segments, including TRBV6-2 and TRBV6-3, so those segments were excluded. A later analysis found that HLA-associated TCR beta chains were more clonally expanded and had lower generation probabilities than equally common non-associated chains. The only immune exposure information available for the cohort was CMV serostatus. An association between a missense DCLRE1C variant and V-gene and J-gene trimming of TCR beta chains was found in a later genetic analysis and replicated in an independent cohort. Because HLA typing was missing for some donors at each locus, association tests included only the typed subset. Sequencing depth was assumed to be roughly uniform across donors in the presence/absence analyses, though that assumption may not hold. According to a later analysis, most CMV-associated TCR beta chains appeared to be HLA-restricted, and the HLA associations seemed to be driven largely by CMV exposure. Compared with the approximately 600-donor mean, donors in an Asian-associated ancestry cluster had fewer N-insertions in productive TCRs, according to a later genetic analysis. A later analysis associated about 17,000 TCR beta sequences with specific HLA alleles at a false discovery rate of 0.05. A group of highly shared sequence variants was considered likely to be a technical artifact of the sequencing pipeline. Several of the top co-occurrence clusters appeared to be linked to parvovirus B19, influenza, CMV and Epstein-Barr virus, according to a later analysis. A total of 150 to 200 TCR beta chains were listed by the study as associated with cytomegalovirus. Across donors, most TCR sequences were observed very rarely, whereas some public TCRs were present in many individuals. In vitro tests confirmed that a few of the cytomegalovirus-associated TCR beta chains recognize cytomegalovirus antigens. Assigning TCR associations to individual alleles was difficult when HLA alleles, especially DR and DQ, strongly co-occurred. Correlated functional status among segregating V segments might be attributable to linkage disequilibrium, but an unknown experimental factor could not be ruled out.

The cohort comprised 550 to 700 healthy bone marrow donors. Cohort members were all nominally healthy when sampled, although unrecorded immune exposures were likely present. The donor tested CMV seropositive and was one of the 289 seropositive cohort members. A peripheral blood sample was provided by each donor, and peripheral blood mononuclear cells were used for TCR beta sequencing. The Qiagen DNeasy Blood Extraction Kit was used to extract genomic DNA from the blood cell samples. CDR1 ENHRY and CDR2 SYGVKD are derived from the germline V gene. The V end loses 4 bases and the J end loses 6 bases, and a stretch of 12 bases separates them. From the cysteine through the phenylalanine, the CDR3 covers 14 amino acids. Only the CDR3 DNA stays, 42 bases, in frame from base 1. On this clone itself: Its antigen target is currently unknown.

Library preparation was by the immunoSEQ multiplex PCR assay. For the multiplex PCR, a mixture combining 60 forward primers for TCR Vbeta segments and 13 reverse primers for TCR Jbeta segments was used. The CDR3 region of rearranged TCR beta genes was amplified from genomic DNA by a multiplex PCR assay. The Illumina HiSeq System was used to sequence the amplified TCR beta libraries as 87-base-pair reads. Per the source publication's procedure: In a later analysis, tens of millions of unique TCR beta chains were counted across the 666 repertoires, and roughly 11 million of these chains were shared by at least two donors. To remove PCR and sequencing errors, raw reads were error-corrected and collapsed into unique sequences using a nearest-neighbor algorithm that merged closely related sequences. V, D and J gene segments were assigned by aligning CDR3 sequences to IMGT reference sequences. Each retained sequence needed at least a six-nucleotide match to both a V gene segment and a J gene segment. Rearrangements were called productive when the CDR3 lacked stop codons and stayed in frame with V and J; all others were non-productive. Following IMGT convention, CDR3 was defined as the stretch from the second conserved V-encoded cysteine to the conserved J-encoded phenylalanine. Sequences without an unambiguous match to a single V gene segment were excluded from the earlier analysis of a few hundred of the donors. An earlier analysis of 587 of the donors called V segments functional above 56.7% productive rearrangements and segregating when the between-donor standard deviation exceeded 5%. A statistical classification framework was built to diagnose cytomegalovirus status from the catalog of TCR beta chain sequences. In a later analysis, V and J genes were assigned by comparing TCR nucleotide sequences against IMGT/GENE-DB human TR gene sequences. Using the TCRdist pipeline, a later analysis assigned CDR3 sequences along with most-parsimonious VDJ recombination scenarios. In a later analysis, each TCR beta chain was defined by its CDR3 amino acid sequence together with its V-gene family, and reads lacking a unique V-gene family were excluded. As a way to deal with suspected cross-contamination and a sequencing artifact, a later analysis dropped under 600 nucleotide sequences that were highly shared and had low generation probability. In a later analysis, a clonal expansion index for each public chain was calculated from normalized within-repertoire ranks of inferred template counts. A later analysis computed generation probabilities with a VDJ recombination model fitted to out-of-frame rearrangements, and checked the results against IGoR. In a later analysis, hypergeometric tests were used to score TCR-TCR, TCR-HLA and TCR-CMV co-occurrence, with a repertoire-size bias correction applied to TCR pairs. False discovery rates were estimated in a later analysis by permuting HLA or CMV assignments 20 times. In a later analysis, co-occurring TCRs were grouped using DBSCAN, and TCRdist sequence similarity was added for clustering within HLA-allele-positive subsets. Repertoires with fewer than 30,000 or more than 120,000 public chains were left out of co-occurrence clustering, as were five repertoires with anomalous nucleotide sharing. TCRdb's version of the immuneACCESS table is confined to in-frame rearrangements and falls short of the full clone set. An unresolved V gene accounts for under half of the shortfall where checked; the remainder is of unknown origin. The DNA gave D and trimming, while V, J and clone size come from that table. This sample's table lists 60,000 to 90,000 clones. Together, the top ten hold 4.5% to 5% of the sample.

The sequenced material came from PBMCs. This receptor was obtained from a woman between 40 and 55 years old in good health and CMV-seropositive. The chain couples TRBV10-3 to TRBJ2-2, and the D gene may be TRBD2, 6 bases matching. The CDR3 region: CAISAGGSAGELFF. The DNA sequence is given as TGTGCCATCAGTGCCGGGGGATCGGCCGGGGAGCTGTTTTTT.